This TCR beta chain stems from a study of graft-versus-host responses after intestinal transplantation. Sequenced by immunoSEQ multiplex PCR; TCRdb stores in-frame clones only, minus some. The sample carries 95,000 to 150,000 clones, 90% to 95% recorded once. A note on this clone: The antigen is unknown.

The source material was unstimulated CD4+ T cells sorted from spleen or lymph node cells, sampled before intestinal transplant. This clonotype originated in a human donor who received an intestinal transplant.

CDR3: CASSSPTGRANIQYF. The DNA of the CDR3 is TGTGCCAGCAGTTCCCCCACAGGGAGAGCGAACATTCAGTACTTC. V gene TRBV6-1 combines with J gene TRBJ2-4; tentative D call: TRBD1 (6 bases). Trimming pared 5 bases from V and 7 bases from J, leaving 18 bases between. Germline values: CDR1 MNHNS, CDR2 SASEGT. The CDR3 covers 15 residues.